The following is a TCR beta chain sequence with its context. The antigen remains undetermined. This may be a read error, as it is one base from a much larger clone. Total RNA (roughly 550 ng) served as template for TCR beta cDNA synthesis primed by a constant-region primer. Libraries covering TCR beta were generated through three nested multiplex PCR rounds (using a slightly modified ARM-PCR). With TRBV1-TRBV30 forward primers and a C-beta reverse primer, the first two PCR rounds were run for roughly 10 cycles each. TCRdb ran MiXCR on the multiplex PCR reads and lists one entry per CDR3 protein. In the table there are hundreds of thousands of distinct CDR3 sequences, 50% to 70% of which are singletons. Germline DNA was also extracted, with blood RNA taken from unsorted whole blood. The study enrolled treatment-naive patients with chronic HBV infection. The CDR3 runs 16 residues. Germline V lookup: CDR1 ENHRY, CDR2 SYGVKD. With V trimmed by 6 bases and J by 0 bases, 0 bases remained unmatched.

These data originate in a study of tumor-infiltrating lymphocytes in primary liver carcinoma. Study overall: Participating patients were men and women between 30 and 69 years old.

Study-wide results and limits: Tumor-adjacent and tumor-blood pairs showed less overlap than tumor region pairs. Compared with blood, tumor repertoires held significantly more in their top 250 clones.

The clonotype was recovered from a man aged 35-49 years with primary liver carcinoma and hepatitis B virus infection. The V gene is TRBV10-3, the J gene TRBJ2-1; 15 bases fit TRBD2. Sequencing was done on a sample of peripheral blood. CDR3 amino acids: CAIRGLAGGSYNEQFF. The CDR3 DNA follows: TGTGCCATCAGGGGACTAGCGGGAGGCTCCTACAATGAGCAGTTCTTC.